The sequence of this T cell receptor beta chain was determined in a study of blood T cell repertoires in COVID-19. About the research overall: Acute-phase and convalescent COVID-19 samples originated in the United States, Italy and Spain. PBMCs, B-cell-depleted T cells, or T cells provided the cDNA or gDNA that made up the material.

Authors' analysis steps: Amplification from reference gene primers served as the basis for estimated nucleated cell counts. Sequenced by immunoSEQ multiplex PCR; TCRdb stores in-frame clones only, minus some. The D gene and trimming were derived from the DNA, and the V and J assignments and clone size from that table. The top ten hold around 2.8% of the sample, which has 200,000 to 250,000 clones, roughly 86% seen once. The CDR3 sequence is 18 residues long. V was shortened by 1 base and J by 0 bases, with 16 bases between the two germline ends. Germline loops: CDR1 KGHSH, CDR2 LQKENI. This TCR was recovered from a woman aged 60-75 years with acute or convalescent COVID-19. This chain uses TRBV18 with TRBJ1-3, with D hard to call. Input material: peripheral blood. The CDR3 protein is CASSPLRGEKGSGNTIYF. As DNA, the CDR3 is TGTGCCAGCTCACCACTTCGGGGTGAAAAAGGCTCTGGAAACACCATATATTTT.